This T cell receptor (beta chain) originates from a study of identical twins listed by TCRdb under 2016. Turning to the overall study: To test whether fetal clonotypes persist, the study used deep sequencing on TCR alpha and beta repertoires from monozygotic twins, unrelated adults of various ages, and cord blood. Replicate twin experiments were performed at different times using different library preparation protocols to rule out contamination. The research as a whole found: Because the same donors could not be followed over many years, the conclusions relied on cross-sectional statistical analysis. In monozygotic twins, out-of-frame TCR alpha sharing was systematically underestimated by recombination models, although the models agreed with sharing between unrelated individuals. A weaker excess of twin sharing was found in beta out-of-frame sequences because the signal-to-noise ratio was lowered by fewer shared sequences. Zero-insertion analyses could be partly confounded by invariant T cells such as MAIT and iNKT, though diverse VJ usage argued against such confounding for most clonotypes. Fewer insertions were carried by abundant cord blood beta clonotypes; a weaker similar trend was observed in young adult naive repertoires, while no such trend was observed in memory repertoires. Compared with coincidental sharing between unrelated individuals, out-of-frame TCR alpha sequences shared between twins had an excess of sequences with low generation probability.

Libraries were constructed by 5' RACE. Sequencing was performed on an Illumina HiSeq 2000. Template switching added a universal primer binding site, and the final cDNA carried a unique molecular identifier that allowed TCR cDNA molecules to be counted accurately. Specific primers in the conserved constant-segment region were used to synthesize first-strand cDNA for TCR alpha and beta chains. Each cDNA library was double barcoded, with a SMART-Mk sample barcode plus Illumina barcodes, to control for contamination. Two successive PCR steps introduced TruSeq adapter sequences along with Illumina sample barcodes. The Illumina HiSeq platform was used with custom primers to sequence TCR alpha and beta cDNA libraries. On the authors' methods: MiGEC was used to process raw reads and extract unique molecular identifiers, and MiXCR was used to find CDR3 positions. Recombination models were inferred per individual with the repgenHMM and IGoR tools using an EM algorithm. Shared clonotype analysis was performed with the tcR package in R, normalizing sharing by the product of cloneset sizes. Out-of-frame nonproductive sequences were analyzed to study raw recombination free of thymic and clonal selection effects. Through fastp at Q25 and MiXCR, TCRdb rebuilt clones from the public reads, retaining in-frame beta chains. Here each entry gathers all rows of one CDR3 protein and keeps the most common genes and DNA. It is TCRdb's table, rather than the study itself, that gives the V and J calls and clone size. The sample table contains fewer than 800,000 distinct CDR3 sequences; only one count was recorded for under 8.5% of them. The top ten clones comprise about 1.5% of the sample.

A word on this clonotype: The antigen it recognizes is unknown. The input lacks base qualities; no much larger clone sits a single base away.

Only healthy Caucasian donors were included. Three pairs of female monozygotic twins, all aged roughly 18 to 30 years, were included in the twin cohort. Peripheral blood mononuclear cells were used as the source from which RNA for TCR libraries was isolated. The sample was also linked to a second study, of yellow fever vaccine responses in identical twins. The second investigation adds: The authors reported that the T cell response to vaccination in identical twins appeared partly convergent and partly personalized. Focusing on identical twins, the study followed the T cell clones that responded to the vaccine, and did so with precision.

The sequence was obtained from a young woman in good health. Sequencing was done on a sample of PBMCs.

The CDR3 protein sequence reads: CASSARGPGQKETQYF. The sequenced DNA: TGCGCCAGCAGCGCAAGAGGACCGGGACAAAAAGAGACCCAGTACTTC. The chain joins TRBV4-1 to TRBJ2-5, and possibly TRBD1, on 6 matching bases. The germline V gene gives CDR1 as MGHRA and CDR2 as YSYEKL. The CDR3 holds 16 amino acids from the cysteine to the phenylalanine. CDR3 DNA is the only sequence kept; it has 48 bases, read in frame from the first base. V lost 5 bases and J lost 3 bases; the stretch between them is 19 bases long.